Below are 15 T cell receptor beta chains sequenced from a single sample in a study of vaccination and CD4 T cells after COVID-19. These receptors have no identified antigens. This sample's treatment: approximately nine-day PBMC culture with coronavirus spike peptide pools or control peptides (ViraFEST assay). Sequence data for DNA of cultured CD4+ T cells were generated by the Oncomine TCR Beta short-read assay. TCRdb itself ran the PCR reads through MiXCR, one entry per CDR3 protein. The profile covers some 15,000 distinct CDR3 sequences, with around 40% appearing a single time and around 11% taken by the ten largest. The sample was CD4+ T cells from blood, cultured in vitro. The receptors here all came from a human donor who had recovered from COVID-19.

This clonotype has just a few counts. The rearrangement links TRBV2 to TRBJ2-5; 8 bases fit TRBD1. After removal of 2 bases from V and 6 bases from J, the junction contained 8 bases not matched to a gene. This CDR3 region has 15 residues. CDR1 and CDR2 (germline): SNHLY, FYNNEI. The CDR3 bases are TGTGCCAGCAGTGAATCGGGGCAGGGGGCGAAGACCCAGTACTTC. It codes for CASSESGQGAKTQYF.

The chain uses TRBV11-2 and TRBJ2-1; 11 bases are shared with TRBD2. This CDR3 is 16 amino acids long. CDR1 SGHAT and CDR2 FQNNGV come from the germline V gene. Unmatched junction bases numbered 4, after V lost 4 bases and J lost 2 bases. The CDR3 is CASSSLSGRAYNEQFF. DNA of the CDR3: TGTGCCAGCAGCTCCCTTAGCGGGAGGGCCTACAATGAGCAGTTCTTC. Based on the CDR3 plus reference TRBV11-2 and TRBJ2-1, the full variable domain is EAGVAQSPRYKIIEKRQSVAFWCNPISGHATLYWYQQILGQGPKLLIQFQNNGVVDDSQLPKDRFSAERLKGVDSTLKIQPAKLEDSAVYLCASSSLSGRAYNEQFFGPGTRLTVL.

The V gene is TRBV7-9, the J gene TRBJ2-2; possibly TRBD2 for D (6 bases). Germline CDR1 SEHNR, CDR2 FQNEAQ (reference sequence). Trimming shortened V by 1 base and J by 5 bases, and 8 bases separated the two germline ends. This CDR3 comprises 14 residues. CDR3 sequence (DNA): TGTGCCAGCAGCTTAGAAAGCGGGACCGGGGAGCTGTTTTTT. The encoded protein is CASSLESGTGELFF.

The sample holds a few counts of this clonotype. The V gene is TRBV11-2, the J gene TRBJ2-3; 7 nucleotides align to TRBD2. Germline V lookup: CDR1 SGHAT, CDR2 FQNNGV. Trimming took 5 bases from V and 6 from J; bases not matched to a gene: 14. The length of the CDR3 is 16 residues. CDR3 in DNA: TGTGCCAGCAGCCGCAACGGGGCTAGCGGACTGGATACGCAGTATTTT. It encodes CASSRNGASGLDTQYF.

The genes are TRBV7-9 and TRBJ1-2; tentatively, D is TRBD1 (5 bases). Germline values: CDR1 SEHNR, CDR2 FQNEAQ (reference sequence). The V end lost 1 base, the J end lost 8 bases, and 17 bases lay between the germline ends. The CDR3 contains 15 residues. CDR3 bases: TGTGCCAGCAGCTTAGATTTTGGGGGAAGAGGGGGCTACACCTTC. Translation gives CASSLDFGGRGGYTF.

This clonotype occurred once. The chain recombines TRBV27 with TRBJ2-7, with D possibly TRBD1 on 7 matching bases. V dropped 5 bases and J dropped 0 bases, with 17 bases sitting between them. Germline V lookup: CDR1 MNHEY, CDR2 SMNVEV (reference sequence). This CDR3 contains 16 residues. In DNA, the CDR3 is TGTGCCAGCAGTCCTTCCAGACAGGGACTCTCCTACGAGCAGTACTTC. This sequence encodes CASSPSRQGLSYEQYF.

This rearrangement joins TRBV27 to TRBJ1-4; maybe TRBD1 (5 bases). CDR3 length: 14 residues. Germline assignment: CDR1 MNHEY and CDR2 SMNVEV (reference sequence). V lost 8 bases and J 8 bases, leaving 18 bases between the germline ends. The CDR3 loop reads CASGILGVEEKLFF. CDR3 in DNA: TGTGCCAGCGGAATTTTGGGGGTCGAAGAAAAACTGTTTTTT.

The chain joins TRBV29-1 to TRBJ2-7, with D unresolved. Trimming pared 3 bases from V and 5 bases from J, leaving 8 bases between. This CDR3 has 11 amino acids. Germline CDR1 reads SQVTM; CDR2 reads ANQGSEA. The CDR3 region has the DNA TGCAGCGTTGAGGCTTTCGACGAGCAGTACTTC. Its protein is CSVEAFDEQYF.

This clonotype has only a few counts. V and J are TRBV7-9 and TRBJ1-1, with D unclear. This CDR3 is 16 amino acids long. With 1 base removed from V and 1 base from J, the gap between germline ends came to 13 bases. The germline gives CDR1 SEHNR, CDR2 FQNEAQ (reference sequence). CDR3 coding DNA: TGTGCCAGCAGCTTAGGGAGTCATTTGCCGAACACTGAAGCTTTCTTT. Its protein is CASSLGSHLPNTEAFF.

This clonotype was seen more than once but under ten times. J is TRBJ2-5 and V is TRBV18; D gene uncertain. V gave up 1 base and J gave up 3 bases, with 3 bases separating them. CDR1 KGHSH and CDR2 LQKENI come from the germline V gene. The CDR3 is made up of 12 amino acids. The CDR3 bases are TGTGCCAGCTCACCACAGAAAGAGACCCAGTACTTC. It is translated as CASSPQKETQYF.

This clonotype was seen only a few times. CDR3 DNA sequence: TGCAGTGCTAGAGAGAGGGAGAACACTGAAGCTTTCTTT. Protein: CSARERENTEAFF. The rearrangement links TRBV20-1 to TRBJ1-1, with D uncertain. The germline V gene encodes CDR1 DFQATT and CDR2 SNEGSKA (reference sequence). The CDR3 length is 13 residues. V was shortened by 0 bases and J by 1 base, with 6 bases between the two germline ends.

The chain's CDR3 is CASSRQGVSNQPQHF. CDR3 nucleotide sequence: TGTGCCAGCAGTCGACAGGGAGTTAGCAATCAGCCCCAGCATTTT. This chain joins TRBV2 and TRBJ1-5; 7 nucleotides line up with TRBD1. CDR1 and CDR2 from the germline V gene are SNHLY and FYNNEI. J was trimmed by 0 bases and V by 5 bases; bases with no gene match: 4. CDR3 length: 15 residues.

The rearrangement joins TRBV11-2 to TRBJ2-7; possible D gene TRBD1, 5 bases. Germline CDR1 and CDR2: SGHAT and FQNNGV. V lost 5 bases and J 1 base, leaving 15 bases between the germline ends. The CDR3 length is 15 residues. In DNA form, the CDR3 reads TGTGCCAGCAGCCCGAGCAGGGTGGAGTCCTACGAGCAGTACTTC. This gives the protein CASSPSRVESYEQYF.

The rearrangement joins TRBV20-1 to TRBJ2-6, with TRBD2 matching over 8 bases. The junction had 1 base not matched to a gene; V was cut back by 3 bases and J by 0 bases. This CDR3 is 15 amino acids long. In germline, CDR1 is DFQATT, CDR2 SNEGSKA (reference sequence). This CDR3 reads CSASAGGSGANVLTF. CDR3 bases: TGCAGTGCTAGCGCGGGGGGCTCTGGGGCCAACGTCCTGACTTTC.

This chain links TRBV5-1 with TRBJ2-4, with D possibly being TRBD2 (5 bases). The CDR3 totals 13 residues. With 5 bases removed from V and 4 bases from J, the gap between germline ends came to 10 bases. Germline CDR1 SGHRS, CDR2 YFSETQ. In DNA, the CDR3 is TGCGCCAGCAGTGGGAGCGGTAAAAACATTCAGTACTTC. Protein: CASSGSGKNIQYF.